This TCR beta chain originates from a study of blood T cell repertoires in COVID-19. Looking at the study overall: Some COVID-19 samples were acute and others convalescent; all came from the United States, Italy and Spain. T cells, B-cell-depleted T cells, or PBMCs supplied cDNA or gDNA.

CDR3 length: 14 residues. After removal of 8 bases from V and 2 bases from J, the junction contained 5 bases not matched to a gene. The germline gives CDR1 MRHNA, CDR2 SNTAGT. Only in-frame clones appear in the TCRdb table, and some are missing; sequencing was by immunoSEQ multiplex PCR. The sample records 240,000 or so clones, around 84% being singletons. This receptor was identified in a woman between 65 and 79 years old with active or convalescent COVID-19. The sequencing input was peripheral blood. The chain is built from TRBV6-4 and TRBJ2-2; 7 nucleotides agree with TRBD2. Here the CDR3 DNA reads TGTGCCAGCGCACGGGACTATAACACCGGGGAGCTGTTTTTT. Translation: CASARDYNTGELFF.